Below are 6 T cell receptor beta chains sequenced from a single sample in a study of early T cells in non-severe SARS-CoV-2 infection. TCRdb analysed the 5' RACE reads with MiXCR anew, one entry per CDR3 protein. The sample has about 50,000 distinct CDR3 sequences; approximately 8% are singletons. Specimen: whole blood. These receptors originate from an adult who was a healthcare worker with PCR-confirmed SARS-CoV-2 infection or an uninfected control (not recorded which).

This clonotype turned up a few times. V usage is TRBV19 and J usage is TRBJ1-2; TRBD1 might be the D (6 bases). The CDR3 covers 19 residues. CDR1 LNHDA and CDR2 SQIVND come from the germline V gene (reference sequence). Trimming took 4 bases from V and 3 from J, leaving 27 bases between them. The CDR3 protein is CASSSSQGTLWPNHYGYTF. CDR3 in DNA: TGTGCCAGTAGTAGCTCACAGGGAACCCTATGGCCCAACCACTATGGCTACACCTTC.

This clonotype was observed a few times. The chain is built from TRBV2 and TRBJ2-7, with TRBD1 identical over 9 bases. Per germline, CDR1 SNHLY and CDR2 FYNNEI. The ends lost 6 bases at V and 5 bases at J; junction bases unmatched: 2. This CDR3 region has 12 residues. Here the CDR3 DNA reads TGTGCCAGCAGACAGGGGGCCAACGAGCAGTACTTC. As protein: CASRQGANEQYF.

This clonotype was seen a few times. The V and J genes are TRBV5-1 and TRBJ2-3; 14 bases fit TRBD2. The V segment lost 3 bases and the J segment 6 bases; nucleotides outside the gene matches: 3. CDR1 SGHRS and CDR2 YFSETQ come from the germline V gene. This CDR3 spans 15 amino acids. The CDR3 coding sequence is TGCGCCAGCAGCTGGACTAGCGGGGGGCGGGATACGCAGTATTTT. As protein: CASSWTSGGRDTQYF.

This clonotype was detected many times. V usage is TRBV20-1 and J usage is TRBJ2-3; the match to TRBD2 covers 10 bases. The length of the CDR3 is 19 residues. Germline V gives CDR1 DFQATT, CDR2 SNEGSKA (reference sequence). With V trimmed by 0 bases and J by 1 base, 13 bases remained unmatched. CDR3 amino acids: CSARDLQRGGRFGTDTQYF. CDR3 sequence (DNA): TGCAGTGCTAGAGATCTTCAGCGGGGGGGCAGATTTGGCACAGATACGCAGTATTTT.

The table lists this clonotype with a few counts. CDR3 sequence reads: CSARSRAGNQPQHF. The CDR3 DNA follows: TGCAGTGCTAGGTCACGTGCGGGCAATCAGCCCCAGCATTTT. The chain employs TRBV20-1 and TRBJ1-5; D gene ambiguous. Germline loops: CDR1 DFQATT, CDR2 SNEGSKA (reference sequence). V lost 3 bases and J lost 2, with 11 bases in between. The CDR3 is 14 amino acids.

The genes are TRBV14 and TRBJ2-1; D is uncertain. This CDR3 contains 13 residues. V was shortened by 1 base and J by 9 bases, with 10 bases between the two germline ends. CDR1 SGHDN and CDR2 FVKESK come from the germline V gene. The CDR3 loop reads CASSQVGDPEQFF. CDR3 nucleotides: TGTGCCAGCAGCCAAGTGGGTGATCCTGAGCAGTTCTTC.